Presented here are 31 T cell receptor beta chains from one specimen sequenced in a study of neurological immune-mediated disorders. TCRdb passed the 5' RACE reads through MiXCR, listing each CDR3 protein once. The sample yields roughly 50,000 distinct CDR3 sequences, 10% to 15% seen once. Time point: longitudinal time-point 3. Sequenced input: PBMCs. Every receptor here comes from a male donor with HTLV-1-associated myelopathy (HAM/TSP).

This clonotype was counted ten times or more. The DNA of the CDR3 is TGTGCCGGATACCGGGGGGGCACTGAAGCTTTCTTT. This gives the protein CAGYRGGTEAFF. This chain uses TRBV12-3 or TRBV12-4 with TRBJ1-1, with D possibly being TRBD1 (5 bases). V dropped 11 bases and J dropped 4 bases, with 14 bases sitting between them. The CDR3 extends over 12 amino acids.

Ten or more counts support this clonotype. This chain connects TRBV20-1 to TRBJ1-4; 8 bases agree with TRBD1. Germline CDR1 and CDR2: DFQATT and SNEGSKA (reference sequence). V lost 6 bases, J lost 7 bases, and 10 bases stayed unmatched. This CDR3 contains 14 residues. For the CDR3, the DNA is TGCAGTGCCCTAACTGGACAGGGTTTTGAAAAACTGTTTTTT. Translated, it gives CSALTGQGFEKLFF.

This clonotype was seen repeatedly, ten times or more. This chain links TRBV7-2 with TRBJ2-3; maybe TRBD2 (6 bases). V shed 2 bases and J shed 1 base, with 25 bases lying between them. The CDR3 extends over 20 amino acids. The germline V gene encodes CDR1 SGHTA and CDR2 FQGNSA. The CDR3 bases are TGTGCCAGCAGCTTACGGGGTCGAGCACGGGGGAGCGGGCGCACAGATACGCAGTATTTT. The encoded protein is CASSLRGRARGSGRTDTQYF. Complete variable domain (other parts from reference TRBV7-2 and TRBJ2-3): GAGVSQSPSNKVTEKGKDVELRCDPISGHTALYWYRQSLGQGLEFLIYFQGNSAPDKSGLPSDRFSAERTGGSVSTLTIQRTQQEDSAVYLCASSLRGRARGSGRTDTQYFGPGTRLTVL.

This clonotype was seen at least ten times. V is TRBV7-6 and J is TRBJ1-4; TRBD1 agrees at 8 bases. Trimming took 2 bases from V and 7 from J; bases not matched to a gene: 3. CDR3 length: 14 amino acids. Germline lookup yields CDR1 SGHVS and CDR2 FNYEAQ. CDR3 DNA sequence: TGTGCCAGCAGCTTATGGGACAGGAGTGAAAAACTGTTTTTT. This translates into CASSLWDRSEKLFF.

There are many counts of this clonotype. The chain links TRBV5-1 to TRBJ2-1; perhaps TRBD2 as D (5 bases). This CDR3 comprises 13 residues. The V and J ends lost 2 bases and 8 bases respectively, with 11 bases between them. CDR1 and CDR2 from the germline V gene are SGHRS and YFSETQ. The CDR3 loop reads CASSFTRGYEQFF. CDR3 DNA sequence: TGCGCCAGCAGCTTTACTAGAGGTTATGAGCAGTTCTTC.

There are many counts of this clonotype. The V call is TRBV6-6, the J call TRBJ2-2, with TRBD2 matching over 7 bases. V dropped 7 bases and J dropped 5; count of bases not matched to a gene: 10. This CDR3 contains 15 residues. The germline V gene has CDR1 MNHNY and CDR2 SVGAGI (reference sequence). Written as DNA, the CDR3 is TGTGCCAGCACCGCGGGGCGGGAGATGACCGGGGAGCTGTTTTTT. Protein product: CASTAGREMTGELFF.

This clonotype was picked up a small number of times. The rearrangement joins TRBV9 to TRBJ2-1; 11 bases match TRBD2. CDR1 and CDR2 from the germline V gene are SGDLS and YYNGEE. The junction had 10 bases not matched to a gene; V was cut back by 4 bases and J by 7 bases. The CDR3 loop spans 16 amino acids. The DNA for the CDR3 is TGTGCCAGCAGCTCCCAGCGTCCTAGCGGGGGGAATGAGCAGTTCTTC. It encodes CASSSQRPSGGNEQFF. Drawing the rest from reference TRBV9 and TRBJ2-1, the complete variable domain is DSGVTQTPKHLITATGQRVTLRCSPRSGDLSVYWYQQSLDQGLQFLIQYYNGEERAKGNILERFSAQQFPDLHSELNLSSLELGDSALYFCASSSQRPSGGNEQFFGPGTRLTVL.

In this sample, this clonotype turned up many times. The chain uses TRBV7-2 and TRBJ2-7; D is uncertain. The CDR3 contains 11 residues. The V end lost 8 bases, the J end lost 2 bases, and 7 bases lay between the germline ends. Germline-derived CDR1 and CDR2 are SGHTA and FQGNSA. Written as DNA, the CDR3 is TGTGCCAGCGGGGTGGCCTACGAGCAGTACTTC. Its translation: CASGVAYEQYF.

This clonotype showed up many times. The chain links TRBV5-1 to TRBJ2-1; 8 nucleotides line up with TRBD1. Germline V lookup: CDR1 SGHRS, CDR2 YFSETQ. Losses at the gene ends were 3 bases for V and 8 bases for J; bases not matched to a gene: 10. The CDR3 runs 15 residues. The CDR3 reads CASSWAQGAFDEQFF. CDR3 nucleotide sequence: TGCGCCAGCAGCTGGGCCCAGGGGGCCTTCGATGAGCAGTTCTTC.

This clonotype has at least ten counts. The CDR3 loop reads CSARDQRYGYTF. The DNA for the CDR3 is TGCAGTGCTAGAGATCAACGGTATGGCTACACCTTC. The J gene is TRBJ1-2, the V gene TRBV20-1; no clear D. With 0 bases removed from V and 5 bases from J, the gap between germline ends came to 7 bases. Germline CDR1 DFQATT, CDR2 SNEGSKA (reference sequence). The CDR3 is 12 residues long.

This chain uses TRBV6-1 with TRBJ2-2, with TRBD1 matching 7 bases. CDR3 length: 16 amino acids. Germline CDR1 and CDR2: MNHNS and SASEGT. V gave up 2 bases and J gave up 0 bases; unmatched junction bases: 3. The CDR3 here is CASSERTGANTGELFF. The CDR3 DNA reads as TGTGCCAGCAGTGAACGGACAGGAGCGAACACCGGGGAGCTGTTTTTT.

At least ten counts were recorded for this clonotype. This CDR3 reads CASRSQLAGHTDTQYF. For the CDR3, the DNA is TGTGCCAGCAGGTCCCAGCTAGCGGGGCACACAGATACGCAGTATTTT. This chain connects TRBV28 to TRBJ2-3; TRBD2 matches 9 bases. The germline V gene encodes CDR1 MDHEN and CDR2 SYDVKM. V was pared by 6 bases and J by 2 bases, with 9 bases of the junction left unmatched. The CDR3 runs to 16 residues.

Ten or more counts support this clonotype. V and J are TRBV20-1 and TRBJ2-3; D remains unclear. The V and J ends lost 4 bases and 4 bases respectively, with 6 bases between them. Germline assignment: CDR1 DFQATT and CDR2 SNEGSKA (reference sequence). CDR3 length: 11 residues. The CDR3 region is CSAKVADTQYF. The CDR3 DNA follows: TGCAGTGCTAAGGTGGCAGATACGCAGTATTTT.

The CDR3 DNA sequence: TGTGCCAGCAGCCCAATGTACAGGGGGCGTAATTCACCCCTCCACTTT. Translated: CASSPMYRGRNSPLHF. The rearrangement links TRBV7-9 to TRBJ1-6; 9 bases line up with TRBD1. The length of the CDR3 is 16 residues. Germline CDR1 reads SEHNR; CDR2 reads FQNEAQ (reference sequence). The trim removed 5 bases at V and 6 bases at J, leaving 8 bases unmatched. The full variable domain, its missing parts supplied by reference TRBV7-9 and TRBJ1-6, is DTGVSQNPRHKITKRGQNVTFRCDPISEHNRLYWYRQTLGQGPEFLTYFQNEAQLEKSRLLSDRFSAERPKGSFSTLEIQRTEQGDSAMYLCASSPMYRGRNSPLHFGNGTRLTVT.

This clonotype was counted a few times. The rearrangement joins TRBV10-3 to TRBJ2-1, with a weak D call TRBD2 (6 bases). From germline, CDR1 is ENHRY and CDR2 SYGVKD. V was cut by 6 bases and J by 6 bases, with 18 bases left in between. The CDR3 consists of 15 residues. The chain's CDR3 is CAISLLAFSANEQFF. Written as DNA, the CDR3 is TGTGCCATCAGCTTACTAGCCTTCTCCGCCAATGAGCAGTTCTTC.

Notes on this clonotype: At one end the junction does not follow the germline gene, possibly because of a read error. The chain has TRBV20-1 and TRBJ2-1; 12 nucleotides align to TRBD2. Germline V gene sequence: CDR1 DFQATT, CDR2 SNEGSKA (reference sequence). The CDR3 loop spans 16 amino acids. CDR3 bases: TGTAGTGCTAGTGCGTCTAGCGGGGGGGTTTTAAAGGAGCATTTCTTC. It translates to CSASASSGGVLKEHFF.

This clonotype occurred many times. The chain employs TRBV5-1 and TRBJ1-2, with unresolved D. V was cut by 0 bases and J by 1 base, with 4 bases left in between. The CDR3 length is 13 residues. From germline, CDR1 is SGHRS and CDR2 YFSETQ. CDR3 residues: CASSLGSNYGYTF. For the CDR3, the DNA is TGCGCCAGCAGCTTGGGCAGTAACTATGGCTACACCTTC. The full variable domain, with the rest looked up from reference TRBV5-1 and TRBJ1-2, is KAGVTQTPRYLIKTRGQQVTLSCSPISGHRSVSWYQQTPGQGLQFLFEYFSETQRNKGNFPGRFSGRQFSNSRSEMNVSTLELGDSALYLCASSLGSNYGYTFGSGTRLTVV.

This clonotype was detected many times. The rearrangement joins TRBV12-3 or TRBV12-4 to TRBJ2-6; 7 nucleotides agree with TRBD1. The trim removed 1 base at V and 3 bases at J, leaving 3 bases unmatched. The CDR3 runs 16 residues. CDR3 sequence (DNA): TGTGCCAGCAGTTTAGACAGGGGCAGTGGGGCCAACGTCCTGACTTTC. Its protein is CASSLDRGSGANVLTF.

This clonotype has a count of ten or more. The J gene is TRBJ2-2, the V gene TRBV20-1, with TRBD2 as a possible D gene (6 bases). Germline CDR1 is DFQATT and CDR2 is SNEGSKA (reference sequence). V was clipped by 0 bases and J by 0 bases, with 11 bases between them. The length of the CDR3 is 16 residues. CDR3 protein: CSAREAGRTNTGELFF. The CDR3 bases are TGCAGTGCTAGAGAGGCGGGAAGAACGAACACCGGGGAGCTGTTTTTT.

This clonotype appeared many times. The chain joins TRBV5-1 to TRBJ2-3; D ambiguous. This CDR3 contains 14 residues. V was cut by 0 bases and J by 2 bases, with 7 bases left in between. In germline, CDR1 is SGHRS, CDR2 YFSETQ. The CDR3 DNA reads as TGCGCCAGCAGCTTGGCAGATTTCACAGATACGCAGTATTTT. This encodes CASSLADFTDTQYF.

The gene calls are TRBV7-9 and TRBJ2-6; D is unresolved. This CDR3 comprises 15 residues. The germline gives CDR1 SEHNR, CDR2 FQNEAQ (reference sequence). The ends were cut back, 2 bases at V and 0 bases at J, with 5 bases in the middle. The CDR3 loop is CASSLYSSGANVLTF. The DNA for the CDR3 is TGTGCCAGCAGCTTATACAGCTCTGGGGCCAACGTCCTGACTTTC.

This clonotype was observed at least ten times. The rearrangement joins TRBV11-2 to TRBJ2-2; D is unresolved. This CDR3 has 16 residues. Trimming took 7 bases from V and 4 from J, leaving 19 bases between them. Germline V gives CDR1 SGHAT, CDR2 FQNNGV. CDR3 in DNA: TGTGCCAGCACCCGTTCCTTCCGGCGGCCCACCGGGGAGCTGTTTTTT. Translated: CASTRSFRRPTGELFF.

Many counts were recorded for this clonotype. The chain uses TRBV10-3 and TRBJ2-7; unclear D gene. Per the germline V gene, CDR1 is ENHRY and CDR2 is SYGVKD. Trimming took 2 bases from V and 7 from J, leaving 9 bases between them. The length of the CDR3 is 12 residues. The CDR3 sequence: CAISEVQPEQYF. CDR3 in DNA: TGTGCCATCAGTGAGGTACAGCCGGAGCAGTACTTC.

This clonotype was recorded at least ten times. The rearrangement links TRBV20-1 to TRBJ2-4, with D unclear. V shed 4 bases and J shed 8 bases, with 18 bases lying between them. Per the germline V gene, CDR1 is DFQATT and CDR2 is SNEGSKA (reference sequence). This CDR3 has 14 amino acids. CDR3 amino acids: CSAIEVKVRDIQYF. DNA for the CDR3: TGCAGTGCTATCGAGGTAAAGGTACGGGACATTCAGTACTTC.

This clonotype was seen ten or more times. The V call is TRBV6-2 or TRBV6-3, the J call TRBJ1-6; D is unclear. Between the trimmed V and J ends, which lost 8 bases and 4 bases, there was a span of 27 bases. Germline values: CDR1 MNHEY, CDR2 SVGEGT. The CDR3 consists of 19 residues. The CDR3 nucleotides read TGTGCCAGCGGCGGAGCCCGGTCCTCGAAGCTTCATTATAATTCACCCCTCCACTTT. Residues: CASGGARSSKLHYNSPLHF.

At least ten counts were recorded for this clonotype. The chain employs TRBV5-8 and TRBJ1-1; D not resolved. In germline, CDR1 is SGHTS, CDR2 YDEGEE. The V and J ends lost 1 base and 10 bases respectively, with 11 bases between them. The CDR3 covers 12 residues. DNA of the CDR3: TGTGCCAGCAGCTTGAGGCCCGAGGGAGCTTTCTTT. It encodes CASSLRPEGAFF.

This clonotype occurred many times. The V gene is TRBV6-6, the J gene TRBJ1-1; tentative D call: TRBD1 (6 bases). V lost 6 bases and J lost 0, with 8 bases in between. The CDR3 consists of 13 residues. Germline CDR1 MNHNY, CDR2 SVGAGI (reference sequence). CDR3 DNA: TGTGCCAGCAGACAGGGAGTGAACACTGAAGCTTTCTTT. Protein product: CASRQGVNTEAFF.

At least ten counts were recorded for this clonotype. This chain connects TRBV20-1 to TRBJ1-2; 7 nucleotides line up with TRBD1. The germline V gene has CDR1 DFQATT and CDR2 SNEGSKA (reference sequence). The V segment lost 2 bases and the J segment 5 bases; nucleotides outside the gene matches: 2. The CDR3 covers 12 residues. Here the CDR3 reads CSARPGGYGYTF. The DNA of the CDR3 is TGCAGTGCTAGACCAGGGGGGTATGGCTACACCTTC.

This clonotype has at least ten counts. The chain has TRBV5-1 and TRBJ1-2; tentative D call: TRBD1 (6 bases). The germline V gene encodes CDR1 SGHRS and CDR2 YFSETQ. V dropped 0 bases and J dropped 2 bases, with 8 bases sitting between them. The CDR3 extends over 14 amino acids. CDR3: CASSLATGNYGYTF. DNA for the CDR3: TGCGCCAGCAGCTTGGCAACAGGGAACTATGGCTACACCTTC.

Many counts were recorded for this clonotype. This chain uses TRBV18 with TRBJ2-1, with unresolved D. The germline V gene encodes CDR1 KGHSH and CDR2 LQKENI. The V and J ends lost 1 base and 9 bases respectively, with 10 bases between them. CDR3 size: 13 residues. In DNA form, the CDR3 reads TGTGCCAGCTCACCACGATCGGGTAGTGAGCAGTTCTTC. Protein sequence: CASSPRSGSEQFF.

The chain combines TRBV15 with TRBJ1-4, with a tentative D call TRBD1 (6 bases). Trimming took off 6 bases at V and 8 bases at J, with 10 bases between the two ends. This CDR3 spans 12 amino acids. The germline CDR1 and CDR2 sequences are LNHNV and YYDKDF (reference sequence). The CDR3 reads CATSRRGEKLFF. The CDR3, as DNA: TGTGCCACCAGTAGGAGGGGGGAAAAACTGTTTTTT. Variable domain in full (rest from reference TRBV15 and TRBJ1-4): DAMVIQNPRYQVTQFGKPVTLSCSQTLNHNVMYWYQQKSSQAPKLLFHYYDKDFNNEADTPDNFQSRRPNTSFCFLDIRSPGLGDTAMYLCATSRRGEKLFFGSGTQLSVL.